The T cell receptor (beta chain) under discussion was sequenced for a study of cytomegalovirus exposure and HLA in healthy donors. Points from the study as a whole: Some TCR beta chains (more than 150 of them) were listed as cytomegalovirus-associated.

Per germline, CDR1 SGHRS and CDR2 YFSETQ. J lost 2 bases, V lost 2 bases, and 10 bases had no gene match. This CDR3 comprises 16 residues. Generated by immunoSEQ multiplex PCR, the TCRdb table keeps only in-frame clones and is missing some. The data show 40,000 to 60,000 clones, 94% seen once. As for this clone: The antigen is unknown.

The chain is built from TRBV5-1 and TRBJ2-7; 7 nucleotides line up with TRBD1. Sequenced sample: PBMCs. This TCR was recovered from a woman younger than 30 in good health and CMV-seropositive. The CDR3 coding sequence is TGCGCCAGCAGCTTACTACCGGGACAGACAACCTACGAGCAGTACTTC. Its translation: CASSLLPGQTTYEQYF.